Included here is one TCR beta chain sequence, with context. TCRdb itself ran the 5' RACE reads through MiXCR, one entry per CDR3 protein. This table holds about 160,000 distinct CDR3 sequences, approximately 20% found once. The V gene end was trimmed by 1 base and the J gene end by 4 bases; junction bases not matched to a gene: 0. The CDR3 length is 13 residues. Germline assignment: CDR1 DFQATT and CDR2 SNEGSKA (reference sequence). This entry comes from a study of CD8 T cells in ankylosing spondylitis. The specimen was blood, either unsorted or a sorted T cell fraction (not recorded which). J is TRBJ2-5 and V is TRBV20-1, with TRBD2 identical over 10 bases. The sequence was obtained from a male donor with ankylosing spondylitis or in good health (not recorded which). CDR3 DNA sequence: TGCAGTGCTAGAGGGACTAGCGGAGAGACCCAGTACTTC. This codes for CSARGTSGETQYF.